These T cell receptor beta chains were read from a single sample in a study of shared clonotypes between healthy human individuals. Using immunoSEQ multiplex PCR, the repertoire was profiled, and TCRdb retains in-frame clones only, with some absent. The profile shows hundreds of thousands of clones, 70% to 80% of them singletons. Specimen: PBMCs. These receptors were taken from a woman in her thirties or forties in good health. Some clones in this sample may be carry-over from other donors' samples. Both conserved end residues are part of each CDR3. Fields, in order: D gene, V gene, clone size, J gene, CDR3 protein, CDR3 DNA. The D gene is left open where the match is weak. Clone size is given for some rows only: seen once, a few or many times, or a class if the clone is expanded.

-	TRBV5-7	-	TRBJ1-2	CASSPLHNPNYGYTF	TGTGCTAGCAGCCCACTCCACAATCCGAACTATGGCTACACCTTC
TRBD1	TRBV18	once	TRBJ1-2	CASSPAGDRRFYGYTF	TGTGCCAGCTCACCGGCCGGGGACAGGAGATTCTATGGCTACACCTTC
-	TRBV7-9	-	TRBJ2-7	CASSLGGPGAEQYF	TGTGCCAGCAGCTTAGGGGGGCCAGGGGCCGAGCAGTACTTC
-	TRBV30	once	TRBJ2-4	CAWSVMGTKNTQYF	TGTGCCTGGAGTGTTATGGGTACCAAAAACACTCAGTACTTC
-	TRBV29-1	once	TRBJ2-7	CSVGGDRRVEQYF	TGCAGCGTTGGAGGGGACCGGCGGGTCGAGCAGTACTTC
-	TRBV7-9	-	TRBJ2-1	CASSSRHNPYEQFF	TGTGCCAGCAGCTCCCGACATAACCCGTATGAGCAGTTCTTC
TRBD2	TRBV5-1	-	TRBJ2-7	CASSLQREGAEQYF	TGCGCCAGCAGCTTGCAGCGGGAGGGCGCCGAGCAGTACTTC
TRBD2	TRBV6-1	-	TRBJ2-1	CASSPSGGRTGEQFF	TGTGCCAGCTCCCCTTCCGGCGGGAGAACGGGGGAGCAGTTCTTC
-	TRBV18	-	TRBJ1-1	CASSPGAQNTEAFF	TGTGCCAGCTCACCAGGGGCCCAGAACACTGAAGCTTTCTTT
TRBD1	TRBV18	once	TRBJ1-2	CASSQEQGNNYGYTF	TGTGCCAGCTCACAGGAACAGGGGAATAACTATGGCTACACCTTC
-	TRBV9	-	TRBJ1-3	CASSVGASFSGNTIYF	TGTGCCAGCAGCGTAGGGGCGAGTTTCTCTGGAAACACCATATATTTT
-	TRBV2	-	TRBJ1-4	CASTKGLNEKLFF	TGTGCCAGCACGAAGGGGCTTAATGAAAAACTGTTTTTT
TRBD2	TRBV19	many	TRBJ2-5	CASGRTSGQETQYF	TGTGCCAGCGGGAGGACTAGCGGGCAAGAGACCCAGTACTTC
-	TRBV7-2	once	TRBJ2-7	CASSRPGPYEQYF	TGTGCCAGCAGCCGACCGGGCCCTTACGAGCAGTACTTC
-	TRBV2	-	TRBJ1-1	CASSSVQNTEAFF	TGTGCCAGCAGCAGTGTCCAAAACACTGAAGCTTTCTTT
-	TRBV30	-	TRBJ2-5	CAWSVSSSYQETQYF	TGTGCCTGGAGTGTAAGCTCTAGCTACCAAGAGACCCAGTACTTC
TRBD1	TRBV10-3	-	TRBJ1-5	CAISGIPTGVNNQPQHF	TGTGCCATCAGTGGCATCCCGACAGGGGTGAACAATCAGCCCCAGCATTTT
-	TRBV11-3	-	TRBJ2-7	CASSFGASSYEQYF	TGTGCCAGCAGCTTCGGGGCAAGCTCCTACGAGCAGTACTTC
-	TRBV19	few	TRBJ2-7	CASSIGSEQYF	TGTGCCAGTAGTATTGGGTCTGAGCAGTACTTC
TRBD1	TRBV5-6	-	TRBJ2-1	CASSHRTGNYNEQFF	TGTGCCAGCAGCCACCGGACAGGGAACTACAATGAGCAGTTCTTC
-	TRBV4-2	few	TRBJ2-7	CASSQGAGDLYEQYF	TGTGCCAGCAGCCAAGGAGCAGGGGATCTTTACGAGCAGTACTTC
-	TRBV4-1	-	TRBJ1-4	CASSPASWVSNEKLFF	TGCGCCAGCAGCCCAGCGTCGTGGGTCTCTAATGAAAAACTGTTTTTT
TRBD1	TRBV7-9	-	TRBJ1-2	CASSLVGQVNYGYTF	TGTGCCAGCAGCTTAGTGGGACAGGTTAACTATGGCTACACCTTC
-	TRBV5-1	-	TRBJ1-1	CASSPWTPNTEAFF	TGCGCCAGCAGCCCATGGACACCGAACACTGAAGCTTTCTTT
-	TRBV11-2	few	TRBJ1-2	CASSKTLGYTF	TGTGCCAGCAGTAAGACACTAGGCTACACCTTC
TRBD1	TRBV6-5	-	TRBJ2-7	CASSSIAGTGSYEQYF	TGTGCCAGCAGTTCAATCGCCGGGACAGGTTCCTACGAGCAGTACTTC
TRBD1	TRBV28	-	TRBJ1-2	CATQDRVSPRYGYTF	TGTGCCACCCAGGACAGGGTTTCCCCTAGGTATGGCTACACCTTC
-	TRBV28	many	TRBJ1-4	CASRRIATNEKLFF	TGTGCCAGCAGACGAATCGCAACTAATGAAAAACTGTTTTTT
-	TRBV28	-	TRBJ1-5	CASSPLESRGGVQPQHF	TGTGCCAGCAGCCCCCTGGAAAGCAGGGGAGGTGTCCAGCCCCAGCATTTT
-	TRBV28	-	TRBJ2-7	CASSSTGDSWLEQYF	TGTGCCAGCAGTTCTACAGGGGACTCTTGGCTCGAGCAGTACTTC
-	TRBV5-1	-	TRBJ2-7	CASSLAGQASYEQYF	TGCGCCAGCAGCTTGGCGGGGCAGGCCAGCTACGAGCAGTACTTC
-	TRBV4-1	-	TRBJ2-7	CASSTPGVRGAWEQYF	TGCGCCAGCAGCACCCCCGGTGTCAGGGGGGCTTGGGAGCAGTACTTC
-	TRBV30	-	TRBJ1-1	CAWSAGEQGETEAFF	TGTGCCTGGAGTGCGGGGGAACAGGGCGAAACTGAAGCTTTCTTT
-	TRBV5-1	-	TRBJ2-7	CASQVGLSSYEQYF	TGCGCCAGTCAGGTGGGTCTAAGCTCCTACGAGCAGTACTTC
-	TRBV27	-	TRBJ2-5	CASSYSFQETQYF	TGTGCCAGCAGTTATTCGTTCCAAGAGACCCAGTACTTC
-	TRBV27	-	TRBJ1-4	CASSSSGWRRVRSEKLFF	TGTGCCAGCAGTTCCTCGGGGTGGCGGCGGGTTCGTAGTGAAAAACTGTTTTTT
-	TRBV9	-	TRBJ1-3	CASSVVDSGNTIYF	TGTGCCAGCAGCGTAGTGGACTCTGGAAACACCATATATTTT
TRBD1	TRBV6-1	few	TRBJ2-7	CASSGGEEGAFEQYF	TGTGCCAGCAGTGGGGGCGAAGAGGGGGCTTTTGAGCAGTACTTC
TRBD2	TRBV18	once	TRBJ2-7	CASSPLAGAYEQYF	TGTGCCAGCTCACCACTAGCGGGAGCCTACGAGCAGTACTTC
-	TRBV7-9	-	TRBJ2-5	CASSVQETQYF	TGTGCCAGCAGCGTCCAAGAGACCCAGTACTTC
-	TRBV18	-	TRBJ2-2	CASSPPRTTGELFF	TGTGCCAGCTCACCACCCCGCACCACCGGGGAGCTGTTTTTT
TRBD1	TRBV7-9	-	TRBJ2-7	CASSDRGGLAYEQYF	TGTGCCAGCAGCGACCGAGGGGGCTTGGCCTACGAGCAGTACTTC
TRBD2	TRBV10-3	once	TRBJ2-5	CAISVSGRSGETQYF	TGTGCCATCAGTGTTAGCGGGAGAAGCGGGGAGACCCAGTACTTC
TRBD1	TRBV11-1	many	TRBJ1-2	CASSLQGDYGYTF	TGTGCCAGCAGCTTACAGGGGGACTATGGCTACACCTTC
-	TRBV4-3	-	TRBJ2-1	CASSPGPGWRDEQFF	TGCGCCAGCAGCCCTGGACCGGGGTGGCGCGATGAGCAGTTCTTC
-	TRBV11-2	-	TRBJ2-5	CASSLDRAETQYF	TGTGCCAGCAGCTTAGACAGGGCAGAGACCCAGTACTTC
-	TRBV7-2	many	TRBJ2-7	CASSQDSYEQYF	TGTGCCAGCAGCCAGGACAGCTACGAGCAGTACTTC
TRBD2	TRBV5-1	few	TRBJ2-3	CASSRGASGSTDTQYF	TGCGCCAGCAGCAGAGGGGCTAGCGGAAGCACAGATACGCAGTATTTT
TRBD2	TRBV4-1	-	TRBJ2-3	CASSQLLDLSGGTQYF	TGCGCCAGCAGCCAGCTCCTCGATTTGTCGGGAGGGACGCAGTATTTT
-	TRBV28	many	TRBJ1-2	CASRPNYGYTF	TGTGCCAGCAGGCCGAACTATGGCTACACCTTC
-	TRBV4-2	-	TRBJ2-7	CASSPRDKGTYEQYF	TGTGCCAGCAGCCCCCGGGACAAAGGGACCTACGAGCAGTACTTC
TRBD1	TRBV5-1	-	TRBJ1-2	CASLTTPGQNYGYTF	TGCGCCAGCCTTACCACCCCGGGACAGAACTATGGCTACACCTTC
-	TRBV5-1	few	TRBJ2-5	CASSLGLQETQYF	TGCGCCAGCAGCTTGGGCCTGCAAGAGACCCAGTACTTC